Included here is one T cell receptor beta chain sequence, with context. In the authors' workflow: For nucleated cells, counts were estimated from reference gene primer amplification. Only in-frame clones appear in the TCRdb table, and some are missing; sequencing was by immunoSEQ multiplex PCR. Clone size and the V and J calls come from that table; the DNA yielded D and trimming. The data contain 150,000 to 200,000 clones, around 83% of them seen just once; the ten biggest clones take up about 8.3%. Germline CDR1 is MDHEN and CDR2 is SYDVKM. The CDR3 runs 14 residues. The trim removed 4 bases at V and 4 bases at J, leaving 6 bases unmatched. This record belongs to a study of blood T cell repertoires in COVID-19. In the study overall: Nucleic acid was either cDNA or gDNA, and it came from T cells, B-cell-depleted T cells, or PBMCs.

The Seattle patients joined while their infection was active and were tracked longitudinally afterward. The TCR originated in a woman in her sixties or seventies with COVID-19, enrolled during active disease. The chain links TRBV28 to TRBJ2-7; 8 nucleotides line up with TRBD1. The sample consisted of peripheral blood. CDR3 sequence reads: CASSSRQGIYEQYF. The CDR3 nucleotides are TGTGCCAGCAGTTCGAGACAGGGGATATACGAGCAGTACTTC.